The text below deals with one T cell receptor (beta chain). This record comes from a study of blood T cell repertoires in COVID-19. Overall study context: T cells, B-cell-depleted T cells, or PBMCs supplied cDNA or gDNA.

Germline V gene lookup returns CDR1 WSHSY and CDR2 SAAADI. V lost 11 bases, J lost 1 base, and 17 bases lay in between. This CDR3 contains 14 residues. Data came from immunoSEQ multiplex PCR; TCRdb stores just in-frame clones and leaves some out. The profile shows 150,000 to 200,000 clones, approximately 79% of them singletons. This clonotype was obtained from a woman aged 80 or older with acute or convalescent COVID-19. Sequencing input: peripheral blood. This chain uses TRBV10-2 with TRBJ1-1; TRBD1 might be the D (5 bases). This CDR3 is CACPPGGPNTEAFF. CDR3 in DNA: TGCGCCTGTCCGCCCGGGGGACCGAACACTGAAGCTTTCTTT.